This is a list of T cell receptor beta chains from one sample in a study of blood T cell repertoires in COVID-19. Sequenced by immunoSEQ multiplex PCR; TCRdb stores in-frame clones only, minus some. Of approximately 500,000 clones detected, more than 75% appear once; the ten largest clones hold about 2%. The sample comprised PBMCs or T cells enriched from blood (not recorded which). The receptors here all came from a woman aged 40 to 55 who had recovered from COVID-19. Each CDR3 is given with its conserved first and last residue. D genes are given only for firm matches. Clone size, where shown, is once, few, many, or a class for clones that have expanded.

CSVAGTGDGYTF | TGCAGCGTAGCCGGGACAGGGGACGGCTACACCTTC | TRBJ1-2 | TRBD1 | TRBV29-1 | once
CASSEEGRLPYEQYF | TGTGCCAGCAGCGAGGAAGGGAGGTTGCCCTACGAGCAGTACTTC | TRBJ2-7 | NA | TRBV13 | NA
CASSFYNTGELFF | TGTGCCAGCAGTTTTTATAACACCGGGGAGCTGTTTTTT | TRBJ2-2 | NA | TRBV12-3/TRBV12-4 | NA
CASTPHGVSWVGVNVGSAKNIQYF | TGTGCCAGCACCCCTCACGGGGTATCGTGGGTGGGAGTGAATGTGGGCTCGGCCAAAAACATTCAGTACTTC | TRBJ2-4 | NA | TRBV6-2/TRBV6-3 | NA
CASTTGAGLNLEAFF | TGTGCCAGCACTACAGGGGCCGGGTTAAACCTTGAAGCTTTCTTT | TRBJ1-1 | TRBD1 | TRBV6-5 | NA
CASDPGGLSSYNEQFF | TGCGCCAGCGATCCGGGTGGGTTAAGCTCCTACAATGAGCAGTTCTTC | TRBJ2-1 | NA | TRBV5-1 | NA
CASSPNGQPYNEQFF | TGTGCCAGCAGCCCCAATGGACAGCCATACAATGAGCAGTTCTTC | TRBJ2-1 | NA | TRBV27 | NA
CASAAGGQWGSPLHF | TGTGCTAGTGCCGCCGGAGGACAGTGGGGTTCACCCCTCCACTTT | TRBJ1-6 | NA | TRBV12-5 | NA
CASSIDWTGRVKTQYF | TGTGCCAGTAGTATAGATTGGACAGGGAGGGTAAAGACCCAGTACTTC | TRBJ2-5 | NA | TRBV19 | NA
CASSGQDETQYF | TGTGCCAGTTCGGGACAGGACGAGACCCAGTACTTC | TRBJ2-5 | TRBD1 | TRBV2 | NA
CASSPSGQGSNQPQHF | TGTGCCAGCTCACCATCTGGACAGGGAAGCAATCAGCCCCAGCATTTT | TRBJ1-5 | TRBD1 | TRBV18 | NA
CASSWAGGSFTDTQYF | TGTGCCAGTAGTTGGGCGGGAGGATCTTTCACAGATACGCAGTATTTT | TRBJ2-3 | TRBD2 | TRBV19 | NA
CASSLDFGRQGYTF | TGTGCCAGCAGCTTAGATTTCGGGAGACAGGGCTACACCTTC | TRBJ1-2 | NA | TRBV11-3 | NA
CASSQGTSGRTDTQYF | TGCGCCAGCAGCCAAGGGACTAGCGGGAGAACAGATACGCAGTATTTT | TRBJ2-3 | TRBD2 | TRBV4-3 | NA
CSVDQGHYGYTF | TGCAGCGTTGACCAGGGTCACTATGGCTACACCTTC | TRBJ1-2 | NA | TRBV29-1 | NA
CASSAELAGVSGRSYNEQFF | TGTGCCAGCAGCGCAGAACTAGCGGGAGTATCGGGTAGGTCCTACAATGAGCAGTTCTTC | TRBJ2-1 | TRBD2 | TRBV9 | NA
CASSEANRGSTDTQYF | TGTGCCAGCAGTGAAGCGAACAGGGGAAGTACAGATACGCAGTATTTT | TRBJ2-3 | TRBD1 | TRBV6-1 | few
CASSETGGGRLGNTEAFF | TGTGCCAGCAGTGAAACTGGGGGAGGGAGGCTCGGGAACACTGAAGCTTTCTTT | TRBJ1-1 | NA | TRBV6-1 | once
CASSLRQPGNTIYF | TGTGCCAGCAGCTTGCGACAGCCCGGAAACACCATATATTTT | TRBJ1-3 | NA | TRBV5-6 | NA
CASSPLGQGPTGELFF | TGTGCCAGCTCACCCCTGGGGCAGGGGCCAACCGGGGAGCTGTTTTTT | TRBJ2-2 | NA | TRBV18 | NA
CASSLGRDYSYEQYF | TGTGCCAGCAGCTTAGGGCGGGACTACTCCTACGAGCAGTACTTC | TRBJ2-7 | TRBD2 | TRBV7-6 | NA
CASSLAGDQPQHF | TGTGCCAGCAGCTTGGCCGGTGATCAGCCCCAGCATTTT | TRBJ1-5 | NA | TRBV5-6 | NA